Listed here is a single T cell receptor (beta chain). Antigen: not known. CDR3 length: 14 residues. V shed 6 bases and J shed 2 bases, with 10 bases lying between them. The germline CDR1 and CDR2 sequences are MDHEN and SYDVKM. This sample was included in a study of PD-L1 blockade in urothelial cancer. For the study at large: Prior chemotherapy in patients spanned 0 to 3 regimens. Whole-study results and caveats: Durable benefit accompanied greater 3-week expansion of tumor-associated blood clones.

Documented time point: pretreatment peripheral blood. TCRdb's table, derived via immunoSEQ multiplex PCR, lists solely in-frame clones and lacks some. The table shows under 40,000 clones, with approximately 85% occurring only once. The starting material was PBMCs, obtained around atezolizumab (anti-PD-L1) treatment. This receptor was obtained from a man aged 60 to 69 with urothelial cancer. The V and J genes are TRBV28 and TRBJ1-4; D is possibly TRBD1 (5 bases). CDR3 nucleotide sequence: TGTGCCAGCAGCTCAGACAGTACTAATGAAAAACTGTTTTTT. This encodes CASSSDSTNEKLFF.